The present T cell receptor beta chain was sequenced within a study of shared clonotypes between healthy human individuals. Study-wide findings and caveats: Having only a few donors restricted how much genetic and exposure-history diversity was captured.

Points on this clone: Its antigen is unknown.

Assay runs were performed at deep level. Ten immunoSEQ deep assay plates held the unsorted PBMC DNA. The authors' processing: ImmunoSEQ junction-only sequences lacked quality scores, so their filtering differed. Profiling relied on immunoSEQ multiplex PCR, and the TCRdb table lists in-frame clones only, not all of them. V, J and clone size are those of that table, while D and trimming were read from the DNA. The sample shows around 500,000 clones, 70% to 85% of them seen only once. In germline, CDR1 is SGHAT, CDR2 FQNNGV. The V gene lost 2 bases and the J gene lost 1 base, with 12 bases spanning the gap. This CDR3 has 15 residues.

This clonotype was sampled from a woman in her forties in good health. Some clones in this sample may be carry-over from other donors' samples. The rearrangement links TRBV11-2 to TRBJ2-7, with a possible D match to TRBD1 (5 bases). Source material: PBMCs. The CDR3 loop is CASSLLSGKSYEQYF. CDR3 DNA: TGTGCCAGCAGCTTACTCTCAGGGAAGTCCTACGAGCAGTACTTC.